These T cell receptor beta chains were read from a single sample in a study of blood T cell repertoires in COVID-19. TCRdb's copy holds only in-frame clones and misses some; the assay was immunoSEQ multiplex PCR. Of 50,000 or so clones in the sample, 81% were seen once. Sequencing was performed on peripheral blood. These receptors were collected from a woman aged 60-75 years with acute or convalescent COVID-19. CDR3s include the opening cysteine and the closing phenylalanine or tryptophan.

v_call,j_call,cdr3_aa
TRBV29-1,TRBJ1-2,CSVPRTDGYTF
TRBV18,TRBJ1-2,CASSPNDNRGYGYTF
TRBV24-1,TRBJ2-3,CATSDPRTPTDTQYF
TRBV11-3,TRBJ2-1,CASSSDPRSGQFF
TRBV11-1,TRBJ2-3,CASSLATSGATDTQYF
TRBV7-2,TRBJ1-2,CASSIKTGGNGYTF
TRBV14,TRBJ1-2,CASSQDVLSYYGYTF
TRBV3-1/TRBV3-2,TRBJ2-7,CASSQNPSAYEQYF
TRBV2,TRBJ1-1,CASSDQGRKAFF
TRBV7-8,TRBJ2-1,CASSLVTAYNEQFF
TRBV29-1,TRBJ2-7,CSVNRDSNHEQYF
TRBV4-1,TRBJ1-2,CASRGQGLYGYTF
TRBV4-2,TRBJ1-1,CASSQDSEVSAFF
TRBV2,TRBJ1-1,CASSESSNTEAFF
TRBV19,TRBJ2-1,CASSIVGLALDEQFF
TRBV18,TRBJ2-1,CASSPVGDKGNEQFF
TRBV6-5,TRBJ2-7,CASSYNTPGYEQYF
TRBV10-1,TRBJ1-5,CASSEDGIQPQHF
TRBV2,TRBJ2-4,CASSDREAHKNIQYF
TRBV19,TRBJ2-5,CASSRLAGGLGETQYF
TRBV6-2/TRBV6-3,TRBJ2-7,CASSYSTRREQYF
TRBV6-1,TRBJ2-2,CASSESPLAGNTGELFF
TRBV9,TRBJ2-2,CASSPSGLDTGELFF
TRBV11-2,TRBJ1-1,CASSLTPGGNTEAFF
TRBV29-1,TRBJ2-1,CSVETMGQRTYNEQFF